What follows describes a single TCR beta chain. Generated by immunoSEQ multiplex PCR, the TCRdb table keeps only in-frame clones and is missing some. The sample lists about 330,000 clones; under 80% were seen once. The data belong to a study of shared clonotypes between healthy human individuals. Germline CDR1 MGHDK, CDR2 SYGVNS. The length of the CDR3 is 15 residues. V lost 3 bases to trimming and J lost 8 bases, with 16 bases between them. This TCR was recovered from a man aged 25 to 40 in good health. The V call is TRBV25-1, the J call TRBJ1-4, with D tentatively TRBD1 (5 bases). The sample consisted of memory CD4+ T cells sorted from blood. Subset described: CD45RA-negative fraction. The CDR3 loop is CASSDTGGGLEKLFF. The CDR3 DNA reads as TGTGCCAGCAGTGATACGGGGGGAGGATTGGAAAAACTGTTTTTT.